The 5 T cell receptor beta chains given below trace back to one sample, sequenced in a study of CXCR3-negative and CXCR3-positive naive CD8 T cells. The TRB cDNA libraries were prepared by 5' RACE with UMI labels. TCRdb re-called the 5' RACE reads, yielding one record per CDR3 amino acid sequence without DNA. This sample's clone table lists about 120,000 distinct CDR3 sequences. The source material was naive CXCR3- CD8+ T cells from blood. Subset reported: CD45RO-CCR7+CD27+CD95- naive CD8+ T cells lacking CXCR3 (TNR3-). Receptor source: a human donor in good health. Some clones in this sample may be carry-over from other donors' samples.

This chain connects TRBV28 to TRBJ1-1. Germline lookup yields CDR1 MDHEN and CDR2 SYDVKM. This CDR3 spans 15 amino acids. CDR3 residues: CASSFFTELNTEAFF.

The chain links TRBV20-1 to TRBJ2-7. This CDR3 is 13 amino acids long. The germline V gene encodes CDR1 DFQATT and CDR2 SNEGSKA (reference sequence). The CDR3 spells CSARVLNPYEQYF.

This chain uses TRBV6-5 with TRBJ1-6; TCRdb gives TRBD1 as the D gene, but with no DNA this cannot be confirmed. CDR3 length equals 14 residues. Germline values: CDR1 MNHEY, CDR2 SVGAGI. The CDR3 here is CASSYGTINSPLHF.

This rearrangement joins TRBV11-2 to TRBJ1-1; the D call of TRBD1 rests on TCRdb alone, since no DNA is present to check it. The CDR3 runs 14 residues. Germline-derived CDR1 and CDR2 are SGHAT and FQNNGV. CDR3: CASSSLDRGTEAFF.

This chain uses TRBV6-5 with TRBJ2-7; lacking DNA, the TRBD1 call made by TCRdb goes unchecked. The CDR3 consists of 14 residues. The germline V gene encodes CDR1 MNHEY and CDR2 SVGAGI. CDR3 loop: CASSYSKGQDEQYF.